This T cell receptor beta chain derives from a study of cytomegalovirus exposure and HLA in healthy donors. Germline trimming cut 2 bases from V and 6 bases from J; bases unmatched to any gene: 4. The CDR3 extends over 14 amino acids. The V gene's germline CDR1 is SGHDT and CDR2 YYEEEE. PCR employed 60 Vbeta and 13 Jbeta primers. Clones were sequenced by immunoSEQ multiplex PCR, and TCRdb holds only the in-frame ones, with some missing. Among around 200,000 clones, 81% were seen once, and the ten largest hold 3.8%. The chain is built from TRBV5-6 and TRBJ1-1, with 10 bases aligning to TRBD1. The sequence was obtained from a man between 50 and 59 years old in good health and CMV-seronegative. Specimen: PBMCs. CDR3 amino acids: CASSFLGQGAEAFF. CDR3 in DNA: TGTGCCAGCAGCTTCCTAGGACAGGGGGCTGAAGCTTTCTTT. Drawing the rest from reference TRBV5-6 and TRBJ1-1, the complete variable domain is DAGVTQSPTHLIKTRGQQVTLRCSPKSGHDTVSWYQQALGQGPQFIFQYYEEEERQRGNFPDRFSGHQFPNYSSELNVNALLLGDSALYLCASSFLGQGAEAFFGQGTRLTVV.